The source of this T cell receptor (beta chain) is a study of early T cells in non-severe SARS-CoV-2 infection. This clonotype appeared a few times. The ends lost 6 bases at V and 9 bases at J; junction bases unmatched: 9. The germline V gene has CDR1 DFQATT and CDR2 SNEGSKA (reference sequence). The CDR3 has 14 amino acids. TCRdb reprocessed the 5' RACE reads via MiXCR and lists one record per CDR3 protein. The repertoire holds about 83,000 distinct CDR3 sequences, with approximately 13% as singletons. Sample: whole blood. The chain carries TRBV20-1 and TRBJ2-7, with TRBD2 matching 15 bases. This TCR derives from an adult who was a healthcare worker with PCR-confirmed SARS-CoV-2 infection or an uninfected control (not recorded which). CDR3 amino acids: CSAPRTSGREGQYF. DNA of the CDR3: TGCAGTGCCCCTCGGACTAGCGGGAGGGAGGGGCAGTACTTC.